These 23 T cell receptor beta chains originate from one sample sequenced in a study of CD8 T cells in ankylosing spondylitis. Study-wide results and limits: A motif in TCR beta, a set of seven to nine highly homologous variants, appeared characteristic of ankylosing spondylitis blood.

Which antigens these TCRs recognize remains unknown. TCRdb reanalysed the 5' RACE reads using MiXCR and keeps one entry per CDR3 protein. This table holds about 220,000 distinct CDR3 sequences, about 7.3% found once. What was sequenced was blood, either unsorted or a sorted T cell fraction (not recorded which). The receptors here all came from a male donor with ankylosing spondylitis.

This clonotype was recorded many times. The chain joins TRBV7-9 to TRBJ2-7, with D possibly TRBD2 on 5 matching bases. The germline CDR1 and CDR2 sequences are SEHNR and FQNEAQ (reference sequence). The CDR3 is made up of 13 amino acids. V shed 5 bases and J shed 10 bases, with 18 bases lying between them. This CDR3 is CASSPLWTPKQYF. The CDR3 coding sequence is TGTGCCAGCAGCCCTCTATGGACTCCAAAACAGTACTTC.

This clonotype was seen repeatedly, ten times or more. The CDR3 region is CSAGTPPDRVGYTF. The CDR3 bases are TGCAGTGCTGGTACCCCACCCGACAGGGTTGGCTACACCTTC. The J gene is TRBJ1-2, the V gene TRBV20-1; the match to TRBD1 covers 7 bases. Germline values: CDR1 DFQATT, CDR2 SNEGSKA (reference sequence). J was trimmed by 7 bases and V by 5 bases; bases with no gene match: 13. This CDR3 is built from 14 residues.

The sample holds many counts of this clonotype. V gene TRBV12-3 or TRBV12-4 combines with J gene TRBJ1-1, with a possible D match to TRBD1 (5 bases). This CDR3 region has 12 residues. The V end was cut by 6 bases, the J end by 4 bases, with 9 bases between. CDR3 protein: CASRQGRTEAFF. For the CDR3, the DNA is TGTGCCAGCAGGCAGGGTCGCACTGAAGCTTTCTTT.

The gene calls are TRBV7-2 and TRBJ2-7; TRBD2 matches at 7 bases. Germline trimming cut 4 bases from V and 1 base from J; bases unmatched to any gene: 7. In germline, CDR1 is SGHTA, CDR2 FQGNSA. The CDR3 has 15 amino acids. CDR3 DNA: TGTGCCAGCAGCTCCAACGGGGAGGGGTCCTACGAGCAGTACTTC. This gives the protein CASSSNGEGSYEQYF. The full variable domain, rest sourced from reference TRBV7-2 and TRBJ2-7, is GAGVSQSPSNKVTEKGKDVELRCDPISGHTALYWYRQSLGQGLEFLIYFQGNSAPDKSGLPSDRFSAERTGGSVSTLTIQRTQQEDSAVYLCASSSNGEGSYEQYFGPGTRLTVT.

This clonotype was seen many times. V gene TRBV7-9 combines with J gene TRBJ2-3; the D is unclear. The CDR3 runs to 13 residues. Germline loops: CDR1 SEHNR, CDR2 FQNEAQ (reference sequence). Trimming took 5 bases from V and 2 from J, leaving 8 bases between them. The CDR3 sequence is CASSPDSTDTQYF. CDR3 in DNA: TGTGCCAGCAGCCCAGACTCCACAGATACGCAGTATTTT.

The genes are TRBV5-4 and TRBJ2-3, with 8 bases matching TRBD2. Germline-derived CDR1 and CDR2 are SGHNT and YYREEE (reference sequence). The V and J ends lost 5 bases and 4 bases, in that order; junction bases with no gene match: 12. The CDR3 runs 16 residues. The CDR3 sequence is CASRKAGAYPADTQYF. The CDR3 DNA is TGTGCCAGCAGGAAAGCGGGAGCATATCCAGCAGATACGCAGTATTTT.

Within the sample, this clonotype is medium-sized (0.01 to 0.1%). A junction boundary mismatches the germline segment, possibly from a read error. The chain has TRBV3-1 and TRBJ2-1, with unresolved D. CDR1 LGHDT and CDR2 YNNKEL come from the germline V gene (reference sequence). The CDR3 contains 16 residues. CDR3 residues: CASSEDPVASYNEQFF. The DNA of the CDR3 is TGTGCCAGCAGCGAAGATCCCGTCGCCTCCTACAATGAGCAGTTCTTC.

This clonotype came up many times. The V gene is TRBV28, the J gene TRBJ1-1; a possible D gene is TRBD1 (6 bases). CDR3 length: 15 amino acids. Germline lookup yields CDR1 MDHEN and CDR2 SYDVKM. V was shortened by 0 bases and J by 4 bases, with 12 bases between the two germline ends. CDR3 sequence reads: CASSLWRTRGTEAFF. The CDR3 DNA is TGTGCCAGCAGTTTATGGAGGACCAGGGGCACTGAAGCTTTCTTT.

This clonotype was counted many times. CDR3 DNA: TGTGCCAGCAGTGAAGCGCATTGGGAGCTTGGGGTCTATGGCTACACCTTC. Amino acid sequence: CASSEAHWELGVYGYTF. The rearrangement links TRBV2 to TRBJ1-2; D ambiguous. The germline V gene encodes CDR1 SNHLY and CDR2 FYNNEI. This CDR3 has 17 amino acids. V lost 0 bases, J lost 4 bases, and 18 bases lay in between. Full variable domain (outside the CDR3, taken from reference TRBV2 and TRBJ1-2): EPEVTQTPSHQVTQMGQEVILRCVPISNHLYFYWYRQILGQKVEFLVSFYNNEISEKSEIFDDQFSVERPDGSNFTLKIRSTKLEDSAMYFCASSEAHWELGVYGYTFGSGTRLTVV.

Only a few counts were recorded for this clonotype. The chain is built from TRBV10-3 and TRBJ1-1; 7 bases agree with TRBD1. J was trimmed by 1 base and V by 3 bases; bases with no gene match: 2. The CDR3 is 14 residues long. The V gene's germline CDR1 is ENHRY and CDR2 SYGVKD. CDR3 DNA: TGTGCCATCAGTGACCCAGGGGGGAACACTGAAGCTTTCTTT. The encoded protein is CAISDPGGNTEAFF.

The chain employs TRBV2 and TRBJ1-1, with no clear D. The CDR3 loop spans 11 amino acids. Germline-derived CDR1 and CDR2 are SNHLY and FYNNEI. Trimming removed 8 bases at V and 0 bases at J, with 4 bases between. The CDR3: CASWLNTEAFF. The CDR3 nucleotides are TGTGCCAGCTGGCTGAACACTGAAGCTTTCTTT.

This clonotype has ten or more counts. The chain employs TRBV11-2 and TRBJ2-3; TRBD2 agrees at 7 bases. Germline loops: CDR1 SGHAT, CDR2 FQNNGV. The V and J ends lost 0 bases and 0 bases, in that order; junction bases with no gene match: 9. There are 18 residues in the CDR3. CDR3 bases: TGTGCCAGCAGCTTAGATCTTCCTAGCGGAATAAGCACAGATACGCAGTATTTT. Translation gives CASSLDLPSGISTDTQYF.

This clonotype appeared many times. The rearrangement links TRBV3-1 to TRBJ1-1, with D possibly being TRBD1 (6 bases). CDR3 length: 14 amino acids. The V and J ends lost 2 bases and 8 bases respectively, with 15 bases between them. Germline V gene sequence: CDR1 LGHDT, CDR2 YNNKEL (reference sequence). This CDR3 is CASSQSWGAREAFF. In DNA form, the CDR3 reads TGTGCCAGCAGCCAAAGTTGGGGGGCCCGGGAAGCTTTCTTT. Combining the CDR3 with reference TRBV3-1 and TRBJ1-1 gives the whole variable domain DTAVSQTPKYLVTQMGNDKSIKCEQNLGHDTMYWYKQDSKKFLKIMFSYNNKELIINETVPNRFSPKSPDKAHLNLHINSLELGDSAVYFCASSQSWGAREAFFGQGTRLTVV.

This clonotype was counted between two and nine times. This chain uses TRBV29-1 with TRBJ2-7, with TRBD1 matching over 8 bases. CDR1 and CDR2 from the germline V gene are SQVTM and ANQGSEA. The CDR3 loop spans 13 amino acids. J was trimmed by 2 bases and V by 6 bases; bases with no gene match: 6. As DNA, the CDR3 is TGCAGCGTAGGGACAGGAGCTGCCTACGAGCAGTACTTC. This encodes CSVGTGAAYEQYF.

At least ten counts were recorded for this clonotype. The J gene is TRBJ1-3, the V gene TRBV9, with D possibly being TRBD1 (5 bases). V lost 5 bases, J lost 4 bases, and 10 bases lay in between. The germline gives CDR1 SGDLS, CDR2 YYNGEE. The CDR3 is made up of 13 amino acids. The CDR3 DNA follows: TGTGCCAGCAGTGCAGGGTACGGAAACACCATATATTTT. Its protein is CASSAGYGNTIYF.

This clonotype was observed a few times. The CDR3 protein is CASSASTGRPNYGYTF. Here the CDR3 DNA reads TGTGCCAGCAGCGCTAGCACAGGTCGTCCCAACTATGGCTACACCTTC. The chain carries TRBV6-4 and TRBJ1-2; a possible D gene is TRBD1 (5 bases). Trimming took 6 bases from V and 2 from J, leaving 19 bases between them. Germline values: CDR1 MRHNA, CDR2 SNTAGT. The CDR3 has 16 residues.

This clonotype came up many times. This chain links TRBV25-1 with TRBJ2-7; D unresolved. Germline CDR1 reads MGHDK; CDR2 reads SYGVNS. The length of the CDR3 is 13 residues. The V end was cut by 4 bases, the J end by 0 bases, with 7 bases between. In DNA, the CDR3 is TGTGCCAGCAGTGCTGGAAACTCCTACGAGCAGTACTTC. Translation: CASSAGNSYEQYF.

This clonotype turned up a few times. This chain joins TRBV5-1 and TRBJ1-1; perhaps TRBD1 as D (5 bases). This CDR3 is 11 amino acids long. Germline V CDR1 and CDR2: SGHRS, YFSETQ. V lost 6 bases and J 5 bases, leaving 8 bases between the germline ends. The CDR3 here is CASMRGTEAFF. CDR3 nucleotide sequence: TGCGCCAGCATGCGGGGGACTGAAGCTTTCTTT.

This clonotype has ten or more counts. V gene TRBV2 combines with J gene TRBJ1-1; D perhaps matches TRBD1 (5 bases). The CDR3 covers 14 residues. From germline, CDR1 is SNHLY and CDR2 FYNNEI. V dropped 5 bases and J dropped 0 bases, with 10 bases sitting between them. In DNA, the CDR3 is TGTGCCAGCAGTCCGGGACCCATGAACACTGAAGCTTTCTTT. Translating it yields CASSPGPMNTEAFF.

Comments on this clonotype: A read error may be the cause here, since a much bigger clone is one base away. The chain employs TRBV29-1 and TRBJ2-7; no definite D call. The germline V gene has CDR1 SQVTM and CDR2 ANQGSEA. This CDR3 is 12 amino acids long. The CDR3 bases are TGCAGCGTTTGGGGATTACGGAACGAGCTGTACTTC. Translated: CSVWGLRNELYF.

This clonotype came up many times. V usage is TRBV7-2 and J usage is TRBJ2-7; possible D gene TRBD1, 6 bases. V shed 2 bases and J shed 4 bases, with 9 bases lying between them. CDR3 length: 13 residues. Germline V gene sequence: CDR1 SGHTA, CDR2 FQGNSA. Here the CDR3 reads CASSLPTGYEQYF. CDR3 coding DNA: TGTGCCAGCAGCTTACCGACAGGATACGAGCAGTACTTC.

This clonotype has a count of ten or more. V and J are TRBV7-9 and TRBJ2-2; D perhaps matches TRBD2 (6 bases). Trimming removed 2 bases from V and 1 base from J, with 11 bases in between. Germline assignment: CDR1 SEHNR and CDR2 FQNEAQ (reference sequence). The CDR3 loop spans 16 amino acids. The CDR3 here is CASSLPPAGNTGELFF. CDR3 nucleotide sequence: TGTGCCAGCAGCTTACCCCCAGCGGGGAACACCGGGGAGCTGTTTTTT.

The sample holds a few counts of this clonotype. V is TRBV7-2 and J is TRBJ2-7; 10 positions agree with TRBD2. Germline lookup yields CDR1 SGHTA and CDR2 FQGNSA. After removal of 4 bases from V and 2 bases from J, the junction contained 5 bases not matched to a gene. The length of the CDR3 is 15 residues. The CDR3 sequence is CASSWPGTSAYEQYF. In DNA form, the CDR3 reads TGTGCCAGCAGCTGGCCCGGGACTAGCGCCTACGAGCAGTACTTC.